A selection of T cell receptor beta chains follows, all from one sample in a study of monozygotic twins with inflammatory bowel disease. TCRdb re-called the 5' RACE reads and catalogs CDR3 proteins one per entry, DNA excluded. The listing records about 330,000 distinct CDR3 sequences. The sample taken for sequencing was blood. The receptors were gathered from a human donor with ulcerative colitis or Crohn's disease, or a healthy co-twin of an affected twin (not recorded which). CDR3s include the opening cysteine and the closing phenylalanine or tryptophan.

CDR3 protein	V gene	J gene	CDR3 length
CASSSGPHSTDTQYF	TRBV11-3	TRBJ2-3	15
CASSPRQRMNTEAFF	TRBV3-1	TRBJ1-1	15
CASRNLFYEQYF	TRBV28	TRBJ2-7	12
CSARVQLAETQYF	TRBV20-1	TRBJ2-5	13
CASSRGGTAYNEQFF	TRBV6-2/TRBV6-3	TRBJ2-1	15
CASTLRAVDFTDTQYF	TRBV19	TRBJ2-3	16
CASSFPLVGQETQYF	TRBV7-2	TRBJ2-5	15
CASTLAGLGGVFYEQYF	TRBV12-3/TRBV12-4	TRBJ2-7	17
CASRPGTGVIETQYF	TRBV27	TRBJ2-5	15
CASSYRGPSYEQYF	TRBV5-1	TRBJ2-7	14
CSARFTGGTVGSEGSPDTQYF	TRBV20-1	TRBJ2-3	21
CASSFPVLAGGLEQYF	TRBV12-3/TRBV12-4	TRBJ2-3	16
CATYPQDLNTEAFF	TRBV28	TRBJ1-1	14
CASSVQPGLANEQFF	TRBV5-1	TRBJ2-1	15
CASSQELAGDEQFF	TRBV3-1	TRBJ2-1	14
CASSSSPNQPQHF	TRBV27	TRBJ1-5	13
CASSPTSGGAGEQFF	TRBV7-8	TRBJ2-1	15
CASQSGQAAYEQYF	TRBV28	TRBJ2-7	14
CSARDTSASTDTQYF	TRBV20-1	TRBJ2-3	15
CAIGEGAYEQYF	TRBV10-3	TRBJ2-7	12
CASSSTGGTYEQYF	TRBV12-3/TRBV12-4	TRBJ2-7	14
CASSSWGGKAGFFDEQFF	TRBV7-3	TRBJ2-1	18
CATRTSEGYQQYF	TRBV5-1	TRBJ2-7	13
CASSLRAGDLMDEQYF	TRBV5-1	TRBJ2-7	16
CASTLVERGNSPLHF	TRBV12-3/TRBV12-4	TRBJ1-6	15
CATSSPPRGNTIYF	TRBV15	TRBJ1-3	14
CSGNDRGGTEAFF	TRBV29-1	TRBJ1-1	13
CASSFNPGTANNEKLFF	TRBV5-6	TRBJ1-4	17
CSARTASNQPQHF	TRBV20-1	TRBJ1-5	13
CASSFPPGGGNTIYF	TRBV12-3/TRBV12-4	TRBJ1-3	15
CASSRGQGSYGYTF	TRBV7-2	TRBJ1-2	14
CASRMTGGADTQYF	TRBV6-1	TRBJ2-3	14
CASSTTGDGTQYF	TRBV27	TRBJ2-3	13
CASSIDGAEAFF	TRBV19	TRBJ1-1	12
CASSLGSAGWLDEQFF	TRBV7-2	TRBJ2-1	16
CSSNSGAPYNEQFF	TRBV20-1	TRBJ2-1	14
CASSYLGGRHNEQFF	TRBV6-2/TRBV6-3	TRBJ2-1	15
CSVVLGSGVGYTF	TRBV29-1	TRBJ1-2	13
CASSLRTSTDTQYF	TRBV5-1	TRBJ2-3	14
CASARGYSGNTIYF	TRBV5-5	TRBJ1-3	14
CASTIAGQGASGYTF	TRBV9	TRBJ1-2	15
CASSFNSGSGTDTQYF	TRBV12-3/TRBV12-4	TRBJ2-3	16
CASSLGGEGYEQFF	TRBV5-1	TRBJ2-1	14
CASSSSPGQGINEQFF	TRBV5-5	TRBJ2-1	16
CASSPGGFQPQHF	TRBV18	TRBJ1-5	13
CASSLNFMVGWNF	TRBV28	TRBJ2-7	13
CASSPRGSGTSRENTGELFF	TRBV9	TRBJ2-2	20
CASSQGGGRRLVGGYTF	TRBV4-1	TRBJ1-2	17
CASSLFGNTEAFF	TRBV7-3	TRBJ1-1	13
CATSRDPGSSGNTIYF	TRBV15	TRBJ1-3	16
CAIGDGKFSPLHF	TRBV27	TRBJ1-6	13
CSARPGVGETQYF	TRBV20-1	TRBJ2-5	13